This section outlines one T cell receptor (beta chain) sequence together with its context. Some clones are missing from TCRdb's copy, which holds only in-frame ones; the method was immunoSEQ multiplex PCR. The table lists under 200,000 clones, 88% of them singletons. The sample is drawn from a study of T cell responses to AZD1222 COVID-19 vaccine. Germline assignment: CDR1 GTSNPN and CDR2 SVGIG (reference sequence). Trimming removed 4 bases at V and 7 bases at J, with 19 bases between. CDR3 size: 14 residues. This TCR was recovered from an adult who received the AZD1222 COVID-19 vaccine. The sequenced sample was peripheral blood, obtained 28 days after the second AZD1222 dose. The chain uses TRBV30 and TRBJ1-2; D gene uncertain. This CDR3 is CAWTGVTPEAGYTF. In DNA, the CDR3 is TGTGCCTGGACCGGGGTCACCCCGGAGGCTGGCTACACCTTC.